These 6 T cell receptor beta chains originate from one sample sequenced in a study of shared clonotypes between healthy human individuals. The protocol was immunoSEQ multiplex PCR, while the TCRdb copy is restricted to in-frame clones and leaves out a portion. Here the sample spans approximately 1.1 million clones, 75% to 85% being singletons. The sequenced material came from memory CD4+ T cells from PBMCs. Specified subset: CD45RA-negative fraction. The receptors come from a man between 18 and 29 years old in good health. Some clones in this sample may be carry-over from other donors' samples.

The V call is TRBV7-9, the J call TRBJ2-7, with D uncertain. Germline CDR1 reads SEHNR; CDR2 reads FQNEAQ (reference sequence). The CDR3 length is 13 residues. The V end lost 4 bases, the J end lost 2 bases, and 9 bases lay between the germline ends. CDR3 in DNA: TGTGCCAGCAGCTCCATGGGCACCTACGAGCAGTACTTC. Its protein is CASSSMGTYEQYF. Complete variable domain (other parts from reference TRBV7-9 and TRBJ2-7): DTGVSQNPRHKITKRGQNVTFRCDPISEHNRLYWYRQTLGQGPEFLTYFQNEAQLEKSRLLSDRFSAERPKGSFSTLEIQRTEQGDSAMYLCASSSMGTYEQYFGPGTRLTVT.

The chain recombines TRBV5-1 with TRBJ2-2, with TRBD2 matching over 9 bases. J was trimmed by 5 bases and V by 4 bases; bases with no gene match: 9. This CDR3 contains 16 residues. CDR1 and CDR2 (germline): SGHRS, YFSETQ. The CDR3 sequence: CASSPLAGGETGELFF. The CDR3 nucleotides are TGCGCCAGCAGCCCCCTCGCGGGAGGGGAGACCGGGGAGCTGTTTTTT.

The V gene is TRBV19, the J gene TRBJ1-1; TRBD1 matches at 9 bases. Looked up from germline, CDR1 is LNHDA and CDR2 is SQIVND (reference sequence). The J segment lost 7 bases and the V segment lost 5 bases, leaving 5 bases of the junction unmatched. This CDR3 has 13 amino acids. The chain's CDR3 is CASSQRGQGEAFF. CDR3 nucleotide sequence: TGTGCCAGTAGTCAGCGGGGACAGGGTGAAGCTTTCTTT.

The V and J genes are TRBV28 and TRBJ1-2; possibly TRBD1 for D (5 bases). The germline V gene encodes CDR1 MDHEN and CDR2 SYDVKM. The CDR3 totals 15 residues. The V end lost 6 bases, the J end lost 4 bases, and 18 bases lay between the germline ends. The chain's CDR3 is CASSPPPGSGYGYTF. For the CDR3, the DNA is TGTGCCAGCAGCCCCCCTCCAGGGTCAGGCTATGGCTACACCTTC.

CDR3 protein: CASGLLEGGANEQFF. The CDR3, as DNA: TGTGCCAGCGGGTTACTTGAGGGAGGGGCCAATGAGCAGTTCTTC. This chain joins TRBV28 and TRBJ2-1; 7 positions agree with TRBD2. Trimming took 8 bases from V and 6 from J; bases not matched to a gene: 13. The CDR3 totals 15 residues. Germline loops: CDR1 MDHEN, CDR2 SYDVKM.

The rearrangement joins TRBV12-5 to TRBJ2-3; D is ambiguous. Trimming removed 2 bases from V and 4 bases from J, with 7 bases in between. Germline CDR1 LGHNT, CDR2 FRNRAP. CDR3 length: 13 residues. CDR3 residues: CASGLYLADTQYF. In DNA, the CDR3 is TGTGCTAGTGGTTTGTATCTTGCAGATACGCAGTATTTT. The variable domain in full, completed from reference TRBV12-5 and TRBJ2-3, reads DARVTQTPRHKVTEMGQEVTMRCQPILGHNTVFWYRQTMMQGLELLAYFRNRAPLDDSGMPKDRFSAEMPDATLATLKIQPSEPRDSAVYFCASGLYLADTQYFGPGTRLTVL.